This T cell receptor beta chain was sequenced in a study of T cells in localized non-small cell lung cancer. Concerning this clone itself: Its specificity is not known.

Study outcomes and limitations: Greater T cell density in blood accompanied longer overall survival. Uninvolved adjacent lung had the highest recorded T cell clonality, with tumor below it. Because only a single region of the tumor was sequenced, heterogeneity remains possible.

The V gene lost 5 bases and the J gene lost 7 bases, with 21 bases spanning the gap. This CDR3 comprises 15 residues. Germline V gene data show CDR1 as SGHTA and CDR2 as FQGTGA. Data came from immunoSEQ multiplex PCR; TCRdb stores just in-frame clones and leaves some out. The sample consists of 40,000 to 55,000 clones, 80% to 85% of them appearing once. The sample here was peripheral blood mononuclear cells, taken before any cancer treatment. The TCR originated in a man between 40 and 70 years old with stage III lung adenocarcinoma. The chain is built from TRBV7-3 and TRBJ2-7; perhaps TRBD2 as D (6 bases). The CDR3 region has the DNA TGTGCCAGCAGCCCAACCGGGACTCGGGGTGGAGAGCAGTACTTC. Translated: CASSPTGTRGGEQYF.